Shown below are 23 T cell receptor beta chains from a single sample sequenced in a study of T cell responses to AZD1222 COVID-19 vaccine. Profiled with immunoSEQ multiplex PCR; TCRdb holds only in-frame clones, not every one. The sample contains approximately 100,000 clones, approximately 87% of which appear only once. The sample in question was peripheral blood, obtained on day 0 of AZD1222 vaccination. The source of these receptors is an adult in good health.

V gene TRBV6-2 or TRBV6-3 combines with J gene TRBJ2-1; D is perhaps TRBD2 (6 bases). The V and J ends lost 1 base and 0 bases respectively, with 10 bases between them. Germline assignment: CDR1 MNHEY and CDR2 SVGEGT. The CDR3 has 16 amino acids. DNA for the CDR3: TGTGCCAGCAGTTACTATCCGGGACTCTCCTACAATGAGCAGTTCTTC. Protein: CASSYYPGLSYNEQFF.

This clone has a single count. V is TRBV19 and J is TRBJ1-1, with TRBD1 as a possible D gene (6 bases). Trimming removed 5 bases at V and 5 bases at J, with 24 bases between. This CDR3 comprises 17 residues. Germline values: CDR1 LNHDA, CDR2 SQIVND (reference sequence). The chain's CDR3 is CASSYGGAQGRGTEAFF. The CDR3 DNA reads TGTGCCAGTAGTTATGGGGGGGCGCAGGGTAGAGGAACTGAAGCTTTCTTT.

The chain carries TRBV7-9 and TRBJ2-7, with D unclear. Per the germline V gene, CDR1 is SEHNR and CDR2 is FQNEAQ (reference sequence). V lost 5 bases and J lost 7, with 18 bases in between. The CDR3 totals 14 residues. CDR3 DNA: TGTGCCAGCAGCGCCTCGGGCTCCTTGGTAGAGCAGTACTTC. Protein: CASSASGSLVEQYF.

The chain joins TRBV19 to TRBJ2-1; 9 nucleotides line up with TRBD1. The V segment lost 0 bases and the J segment 9 bases; nucleotides outside the gene matches: 3. This CDR3 has 14 amino acids. Germline CDR1 reads LNHDA; CDR2 reads SQIVND (reference sequence). The CDR3 coding sequence is TGTGCCAGTAGTATAGATAACAGGGGGCTTGAGCAGTTCTTC. Protein: CASSIDNRGLEQFF.

This clone was picked up a small number of times. V gene TRBV18 combines with J gene TRBJ2-2; D may be TRBD1 (6 bases). Trimming took off 4 bases at V and 2 bases at J, with 8 bases between the two ends. The CDR3 sequence is 14 residues long. In germline, CDR1 is KGHSH, CDR2 LQKENI. The CDR3 DNA reads as TGTGCCAGCTCACTACAGGGTAACACCGGGGAGCTGTTTTTT. Protein sequence: CASSLQGNTGELFF.

V gene TRBV5-1 combines with J gene TRBJ2-6, with D maybe TRBD1 (5 bases). This CDR3 is 19 amino acids long. V was cut by 0 bases and J by 3 bases, with 19 bases left in between. CDR1 is SGHRS and CDR2 is YFSETQ in the germline V gene. CDR3 DNA sequence: TGCGCCAGCAGCTTGGGGGCAGGGAATTTCGGTGGTGGGGCCAACGTCCTGACTTTC. This gives the protein CASSLGAGNFGGGANVLTF. Using reference TRBV5-1 and TRBJ2-6 for the parts outside the CDR3, the full variable domain is KAGVTQTPRYLIKTRGQQVTLSCSPISGHRSVSWYQQTPGQGLQFLFEYFSETQRNKGNFPGRFSGRQFSNSRSEMNVSTLELGDSALYLCASSLGAGNFGGGANVLTFGAGSRLTVL.

This chain links TRBV7-2 with TRBJ2-7, with TRBD1 matching 9 bases. After removal of 0 bases from V and 3 bases from J, the junction contained 12 bases not matched to a gene. CDR3 size: 18 residues. The V gene's germline CDR1 is SGHTA and CDR2 FQGNSA. CDR3 loop: CASSLAVDVGTGYYEQYF. The CDR3 coding sequence is TGTGCCAGCAGCTTAGCGGTAGATGTCGGGACAGGGTACTACGAGCAGTACTTC.

The V gene is TRBV19, the J gene TRBJ2-3; 11 bases line up with TRBD2. CDR1 is LNHDA, CDR2 SQIVND, per germline (reference sequence). The CDR3 is 23 amino acids. J gave up 1 base and V 3 bases, and 24 bases lay outside the gene matches. DNA for the CDR3: TGTGCCAGTAGTATTGAGGCCCTCGATGGGACTAGCGGCCTTCAACGGGGCACAGATACGCAGTATTTT. Amino acid sequence: CASSIEALDGTSGLQRGTDTQYF. Full variable domain (outside the CDR3, taken from reference TRBV19 and TRBJ2-3): DGGITQSPKYLFRKEGQNVTLSCEQNLNHDAMYWYRQDPGQGLRLIYYSQIVNDFQKGDIAEGYSVSREKKESFPLTVTSAQKNPTAFYLCASSIEALDGTSGLQRGTDTQYFGPGTRLTVL.

This clone was counted once. This chain uses TRBV5-1 with TRBJ1-1; the D gene is possibly TRBD1 (5 bases). Trimming shortened V by 5 bases and J by 1 base, and 21 bases separated the two germline ends. The CDR3 consists of 17 residues. The germline gives CDR1 SGHRS, CDR2 YFSETQ. DNA for the CDR3: TGCGCCAGCAGACGTTTTGCAGGGAAGGTCGCGAACACTGAAGCTTTCTTT. It encodes CASRRFAGKVANTEAFF.

CDR3 nucleotides: TGTGCCAGCACCCGGGCCGTATCGAACACCGGGGAGCTGTTTTTT. It specifies CASTRAVSNTGELFF. The rearrangement links TRBV9 to TRBJ2-2; unclear D gene. V gave up 6 bases and J gave up 0 bases, with 12 bases separating them. CDR1 SGDLS and CDR2 YYNGEE come from the germline V gene. The CDR3 is made up of 15 amino acids.

The CDR3 nucleotides are TGTGCCATCAGGGGGACCGGGGCGGAGAATTCACCCCTCCACTTT. Its protein product is CAIRGTGAENSPLHF. The chain combines TRBV10-3 with TRBJ1-6; TRBD1 might be the D (5 bases). Trimming shortened V by 6 bases and J by 7 bases, and 16 bases separated the two germline ends. Germline CDR1 reads ENHRY; CDR2 reads SYGVKD. The CDR3 is 15 amino acids.

This clone was detected only a few times. This chain links TRBV7-2 with TRBJ1-6, with 7 bases lining up with TRBD1. The V segment lost 4 bases and the J segment 2 bases; nucleotides outside the gene matches: 5. This CDR3 contains 16 residues. Germline values: CDR1 SGHTA, CDR2 FQGNSA. The CDR3 DNA reads as TGTGCCAGCAGCTCGACAGGGCCGACCTATAATTCACCCCTCCACTTT. This encodes CASSSTGPTYNSPLHF. The whole variable domain, remainder taken from reference TRBV7-2 and TRBJ1-6, is GAGVSQSPSNKVTEKGKDVELRCDPISGHTALYWYRQSLGQGLEFLIYFQGNSAPDKSGLPSDRFSAERTGGSVSTLTIQRTQQEDSAVYLCASSSTGPTYNSPLHFGNGTRLTVT.

The chain links TRBV4-2 to TRBJ2-3; D remains unclear. Per germline, CDR1 LGHNA and CDR2 YNFKEQ. This CDR3 is 13 amino acids long. V lost 4 bases and J 2 bases, leaving 7 bases between the germline ends. The CDR3 bases are TGTGCCAGCAGCCTTGGGCTCACAGATACGCAGTATTTT. This sequence encodes CASSLGLTDTQYF.

The chain employs TRBV6-2 or TRBV6-3 and TRBJ2-2; 12 nucleotides line up with TRBD2. This CDR3 has 14 residues. Germline V gives CDR1 MNHEY, CDR2 SVGEGT. The trim removed 5 bases at V and 6 bases at J, leaving 1 base unmatched. The CDR3 DNA sequence: TGTGCCAGCAGTGGACTAGCGGGGCCCGGGGAGCTGTTTTTT. Its translation: CASSGLAGPGELFF.

The chain links TRBV5-6 to TRBJ2-7, with 7 bases that match TRBD1. The trim removed 5 bases at V and 3 bases at J, leaving 11 bases unmatched. Germline-derived CDR1 and CDR2 are SGHDT and YYEEEE. The CDR3 is 15 amino acids. CDR3 nucleotide sequence: TGTGCCAGCAGACCCCACGGGACAGTCGTCTACGAGCAGTACTTC. It is translated as CASRPHGTVVYEQYF.

The rearrangement links TRBV28 to TRBJ2-4; the match to TRBD1 covers 9 bases. Trimming removed 5 bases from V and 2 bases from J; junction bases left unmatched: 4. The CDR3 runs to 15 residues. Germline CDR1 and CDR2: MDHEN and SYDVKM. The chain's CDR3 is CASSVQGASKNIQYF. The DNA for the CDR3 is TGTGCCAGCAGTGTACAGGGGGCGTCCAAAAACATTCAGTACTTC.

The V call is TRBV12-3 or TRBV12-4, the J call TRBJ1-2; tentative D call: TRBD1 (5 bases). V was shortened by 4 bases and J by 6 bases, with 6 bases between the two germline ends. The CDR3 spans 11 residues. The CDR3 region has the DNA TGTGCCAGCAGTTCGGGGCATGGCTACACCTTC. Translating gives CASSSGHGYTF.

V usage is TRBV28 and J usage is TRBJ2-1; 8 nucleotides line up with TRBD1. From germline, CDR1 is MDHEN and CDR2 SYDVKM. This CDR3 region has 15 residues. V trimming: 4 bases; J trimming: 0 bases; junction bases outside the gene matches: 2. This CDR3 reads CASSSGQGSYNEQFF. The CDR3 bases are TGTGCCAGCAGTTCCGGACAGGGCTCCTACAATGAGCAGTTCTTC.

The V and J genes are TRBV5-1 and TRBJ2-5; 11 positions agree with TRBD2. Germline CDR1 SGHRS, CDR2 YFSETQ. Unmatched junction bases numbered 8, after V lost 0 bases and J lost 1 base. CDR3 length: 18 amino acids. DNA for the CDR3: TGCGCCAGCAGCTTGGCCGGGCTAGCGGGAGGTGGCCAAGAGACCCAGTACTTC. Encoded protein: CASSLAGLAGGGQETQYF. Full variable domain (rest looked up from reference TRBV5-1 and TRBJ2-5): KAGVTQTPRYLIKTRGQQVTLSCSPISGHRSVSWYQQTPGQGLQFLFEYFSETQRNKGNFPGRFSGRQFSNSRSEMNVSTLELGDSALYLCASSLAGLAGGGQETQYFGPGTRLLVL.

The chain is built from TRBV28 and TRBJ1-6; TRBD1 aligns across 7 bases. The junction had 9 bases not matched to a gene; V was cut back by 5 bases and J by 8 bases. This CDR3 is 15 amino acids long. Per germline, CDR1 MDHEN and CDR2 SYDVKM. The DNA of the CDR3 is TGTGCCAGCAGTCTCCAGGGGGAGATCGATTCACCCCTCCACTTT. It codes for CASSLQGEIDSPLHF. Drawing the rest from reference TRBV28 and TRBJ1-6, the complete variable domain is DVKVTQSSRYLVKRTGEKVFLECVQDMDHENMFWYRQDPGLGLRLIYFSYDVKMKEKGDIPEGYSVSREKKERFSLILESASTNQTSMYLCASSLQGEIDSPLHFGNGTRLTVT.

The chain combines TRBV4-2 with TRBJ2-7; TRBD1 agrees at 7 bases. Per the germline V gene, CDR1 is LGHNA and CDR2 is YNFKEQ. This CDR3 spans 14 amino acids. Losses at the gene ends were 2 bases for V and 5 bases for J; bases not matched to a gene: 6. The CDR3 spells CASSQRQGVHEQYF. DNA for the CDR3: TGTGCCAGCAGCCAAAGACAGGGCGTGCACGAGCAGTACTTC.

The genes are TRBV5-6 and TRBJ1-5; a possible D gene is TRBD1 (5 bases). Germline CDR1 reads SGHDT; CDR2 reads YYEEEE. The V gene lost 0 bases and the J gene lost 4 bases, with 8 bases spanning the gap. CDR3 length: 14 residues. The CDR3 DNA reads TGTGCCAGCAGCTTGGGGACACAAAATCAGCCCCAGCATTTT. This sequence encodes CASSLGTQNQPQHF.

The chain employs TRBV9 and TRBJ1-6, with TRBD1 matching 7 bases. Looked up from germline, CDR1 is SGDLS and CDR2 is YYNGEE. Germline trimming cut 4 bases from V and 10 bases from J; bases unmatched to any gene: 5. This CDR3 contains 13 residues. The CDR3 spells CASSPTGRSPLHF. In nucleotides, the CDR3 is TGTGCCAGCAGCCCGACAGGGCGCTCACCCCTCCACTTT.